This T cell receptor beta chain comes out of a study of T cell responses to AZD1222 COVID-19 vaccine. Overall study findings and caveats: Researchers took repertoire samples only after the peak T cell response had come. Clonal diversity was possibly underestimated; the donors were predominantly white British and more often female.

This CDR3 region has 15 residues. V gave up 4 bases and J gave up 0 bases, with 12 bases separating them. The germline V gene has CDR1 SEHNR and CDR2 FQNEAQ (reference sequence). With respect to this clone: Its target is not known.

Repertoires were generated with immunoSEQ multiplex PCR, while TCRdb's copy carries only in-frame clones and drops some. The repertoire consists of 90,000 to 120,000 clones, with about 92% occurring once and the leading ten covering more than 8%. The TCR comes from an adult who received the AZD1222 COVID-19 vaccine. This chain uses TRBV7-9 with TRBJ1-1; TRBD1 is a possible D gene (5 bases). The source material was peripheral blood, sampled 28 days after the second AZD1222 dose. CDR3 amino acids: CASSSPTDVNTEAFF. CDR3 coding DNA: TGTGCCAGCAGCTCCCCGACAGACGTGAACACTGAAGCTTTCTTT.